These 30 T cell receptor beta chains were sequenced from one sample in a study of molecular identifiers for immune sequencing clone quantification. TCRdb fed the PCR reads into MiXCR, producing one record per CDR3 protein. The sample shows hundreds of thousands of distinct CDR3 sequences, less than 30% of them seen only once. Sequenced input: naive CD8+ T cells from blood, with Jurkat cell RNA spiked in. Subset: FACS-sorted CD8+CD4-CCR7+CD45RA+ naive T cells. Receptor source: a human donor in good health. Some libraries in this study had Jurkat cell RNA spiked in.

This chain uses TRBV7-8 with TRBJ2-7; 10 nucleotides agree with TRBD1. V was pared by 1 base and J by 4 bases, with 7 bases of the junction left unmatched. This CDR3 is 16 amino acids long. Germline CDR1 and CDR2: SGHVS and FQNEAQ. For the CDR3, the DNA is TGTGCCAGCAGCTTAGGAACGGGACAGGGGATTTACGAGCAGTACTTC. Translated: CASSLGTGQGIYEQYF.

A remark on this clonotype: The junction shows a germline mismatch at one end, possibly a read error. DNA for the CDR3: TGCGTCAGCAGCCAAAACCCCCCCCGTGAAGGTATGGGCAATCAGCCCCAGCATTTT. It is translated as CVSSQNPPREGMGNQPQHF. The rearrangement links TRBV4-1 to TRBJ1-5; D is unresolved. Germline V gives CDR1 MGHRA, CDR2 YSYEKL. There are 19 residues in the CDR3.

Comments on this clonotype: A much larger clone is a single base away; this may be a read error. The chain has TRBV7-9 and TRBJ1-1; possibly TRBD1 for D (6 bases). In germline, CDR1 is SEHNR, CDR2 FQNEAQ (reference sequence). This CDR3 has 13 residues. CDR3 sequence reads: CAGSATGTTEAFF. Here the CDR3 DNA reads TGTGCCGGCAGCGCTACAGGGACTACTGAAGCTTTCTTT.

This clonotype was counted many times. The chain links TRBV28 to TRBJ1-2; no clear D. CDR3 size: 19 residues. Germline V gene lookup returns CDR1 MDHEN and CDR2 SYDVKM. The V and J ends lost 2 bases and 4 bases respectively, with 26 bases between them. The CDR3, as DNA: TGTGCCAGCAGTTTAGGTTTAGGAACCGGACCCCCCGGCGCCTATGGCTACACCTTC. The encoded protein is CASSLGLGTGPPGAYGYTF.

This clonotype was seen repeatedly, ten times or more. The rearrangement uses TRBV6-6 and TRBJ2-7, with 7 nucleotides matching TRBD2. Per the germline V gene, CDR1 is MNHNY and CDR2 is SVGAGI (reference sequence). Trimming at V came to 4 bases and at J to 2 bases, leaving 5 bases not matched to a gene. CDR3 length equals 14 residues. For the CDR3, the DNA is TGTGCCAGCAGTTTTGAGGGAGGGCCCTACGAGCAGTACTTC. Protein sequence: CASSFEGGPYEQYF.

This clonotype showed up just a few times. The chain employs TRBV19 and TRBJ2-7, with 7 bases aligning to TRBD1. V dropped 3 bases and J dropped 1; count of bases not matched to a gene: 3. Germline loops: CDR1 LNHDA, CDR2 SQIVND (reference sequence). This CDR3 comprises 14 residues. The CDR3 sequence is CASSIETGSYEQYF. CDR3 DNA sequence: TGTGCCAGTAGTATTGAGACAGGGTCCTACGAGCAGTACTTC.

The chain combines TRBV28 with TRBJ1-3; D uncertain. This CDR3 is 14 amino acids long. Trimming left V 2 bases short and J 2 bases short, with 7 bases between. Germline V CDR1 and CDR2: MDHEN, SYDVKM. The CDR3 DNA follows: TGTGCCAGCAGTTTAAGGCAAACTGGAAACACCATATATTTT. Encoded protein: CASSLRQTGNTIYF. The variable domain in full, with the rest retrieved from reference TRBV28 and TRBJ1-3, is DVKVTQSSRYLVKRTGEKVFLECVQDMDHENMFWYRQDPGLGLRLIYFSYDVKMKEKGDIPEGYSVSREKKERFSLILESASTNQTSMYLCASSLRQTGNTIYFGEGSWLTVV.

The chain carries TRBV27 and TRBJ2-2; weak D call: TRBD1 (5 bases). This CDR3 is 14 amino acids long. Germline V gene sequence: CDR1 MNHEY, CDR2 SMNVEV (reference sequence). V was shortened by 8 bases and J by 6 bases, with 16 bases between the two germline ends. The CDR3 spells CASGEVGVAGELFF. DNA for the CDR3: TGTGCCAGCGGAGAAGTAGGGGTTGCCGGGGAGCTGTTTTTT.

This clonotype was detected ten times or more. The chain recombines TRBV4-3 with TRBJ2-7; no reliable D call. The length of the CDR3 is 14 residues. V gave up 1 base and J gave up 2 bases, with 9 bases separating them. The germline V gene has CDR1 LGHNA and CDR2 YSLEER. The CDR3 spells CASSQGYGTYEQYF. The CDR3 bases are TGCGCCAGCAGCCAAGGGTACGGAACCTACGAGCAGTACTTC.

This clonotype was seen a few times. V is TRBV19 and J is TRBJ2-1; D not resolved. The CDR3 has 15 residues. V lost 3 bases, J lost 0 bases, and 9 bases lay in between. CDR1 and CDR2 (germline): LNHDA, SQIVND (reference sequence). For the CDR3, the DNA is TGTGCCAGTAGTATCACGCACAGCTCCTACAATGAGCAGTTCTTC. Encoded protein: CASSITHSSYNEQFF.

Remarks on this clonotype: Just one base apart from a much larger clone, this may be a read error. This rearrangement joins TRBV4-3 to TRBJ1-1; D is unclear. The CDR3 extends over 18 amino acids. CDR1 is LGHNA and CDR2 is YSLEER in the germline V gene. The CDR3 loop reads CAGSPEWRGSGQLTEAFF. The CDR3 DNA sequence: TGCGCCGGCAGCCCAGAGTGGCGGGGAAGCGGCCAACTCACTGAAGCTTTCTTT.

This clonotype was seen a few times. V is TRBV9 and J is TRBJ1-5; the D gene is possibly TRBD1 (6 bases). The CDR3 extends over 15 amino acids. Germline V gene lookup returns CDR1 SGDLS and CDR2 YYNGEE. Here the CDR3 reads CASLGHRGKNQPQHF. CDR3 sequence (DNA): TGTGCGTCTTTGGGACACCGAGGAAAAAATCAGCCCCAGCATTTT.

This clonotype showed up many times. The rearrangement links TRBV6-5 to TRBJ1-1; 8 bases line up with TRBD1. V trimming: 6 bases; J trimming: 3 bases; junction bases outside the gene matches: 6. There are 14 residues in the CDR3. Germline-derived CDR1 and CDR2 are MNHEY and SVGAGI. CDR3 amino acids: CASSPQGGYTEAFF. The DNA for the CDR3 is TGTGCCAGCAGCCCACAGGGGGGGTACACTGAAGCTTTCTTT.

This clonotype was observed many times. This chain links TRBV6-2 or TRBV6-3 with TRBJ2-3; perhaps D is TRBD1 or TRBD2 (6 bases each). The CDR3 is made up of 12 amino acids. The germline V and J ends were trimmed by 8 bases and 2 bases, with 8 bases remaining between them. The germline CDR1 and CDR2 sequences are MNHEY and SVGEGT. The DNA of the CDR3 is TGTGCCAGCGGGGGGCACACAGATACGCAGTATTTT. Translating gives CASGGHTDTQYF.

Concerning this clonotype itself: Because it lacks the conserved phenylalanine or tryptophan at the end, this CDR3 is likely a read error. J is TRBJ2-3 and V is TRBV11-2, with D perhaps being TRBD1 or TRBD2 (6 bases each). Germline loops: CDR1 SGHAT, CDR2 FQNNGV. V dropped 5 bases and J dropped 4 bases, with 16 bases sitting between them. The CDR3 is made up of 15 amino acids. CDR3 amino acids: CASSRGQGAPDTQYL. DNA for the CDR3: TGTGCCAGCAGCCGGGGGCAGGGAGCTCCAGATACGCAGTATCTT.

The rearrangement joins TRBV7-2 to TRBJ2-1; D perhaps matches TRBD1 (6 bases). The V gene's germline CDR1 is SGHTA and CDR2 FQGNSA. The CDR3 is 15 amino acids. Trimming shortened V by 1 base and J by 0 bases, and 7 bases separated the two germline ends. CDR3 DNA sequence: TGTGCCAGCAGCTTAGTACAGGGCTCCTACAATGAGCAGTTCTTC. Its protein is CASSLVQGSYNEQFF.

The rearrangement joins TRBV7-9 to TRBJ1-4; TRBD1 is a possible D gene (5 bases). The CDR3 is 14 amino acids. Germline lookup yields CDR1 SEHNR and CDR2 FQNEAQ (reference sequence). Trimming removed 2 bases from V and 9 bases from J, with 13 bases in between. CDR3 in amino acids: CASSLKDRGKKLFF. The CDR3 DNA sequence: TGTGCCAGCAGCTTAAAAGATAGGGGAAAAAAACTGTTTTTT.

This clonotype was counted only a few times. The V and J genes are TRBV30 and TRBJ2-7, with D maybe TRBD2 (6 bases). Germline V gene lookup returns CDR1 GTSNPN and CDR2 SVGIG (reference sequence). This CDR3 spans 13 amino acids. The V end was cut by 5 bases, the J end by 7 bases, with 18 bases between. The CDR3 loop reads CAWSGTLLGEQYF. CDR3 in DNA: TGTGCCTGGTCCGGGACTTTATTGGGGGAGCAGTACTTC.

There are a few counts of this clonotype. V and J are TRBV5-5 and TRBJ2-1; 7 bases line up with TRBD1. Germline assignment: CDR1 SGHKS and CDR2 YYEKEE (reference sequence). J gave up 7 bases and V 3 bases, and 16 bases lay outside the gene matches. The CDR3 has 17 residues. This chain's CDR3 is CASSSGFGRGLINEQFF. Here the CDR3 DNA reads TGTGCCAGCAGCTCGGGGTTCGGTAGGGGGCTAATAAATGAGCAGTTCTTC.

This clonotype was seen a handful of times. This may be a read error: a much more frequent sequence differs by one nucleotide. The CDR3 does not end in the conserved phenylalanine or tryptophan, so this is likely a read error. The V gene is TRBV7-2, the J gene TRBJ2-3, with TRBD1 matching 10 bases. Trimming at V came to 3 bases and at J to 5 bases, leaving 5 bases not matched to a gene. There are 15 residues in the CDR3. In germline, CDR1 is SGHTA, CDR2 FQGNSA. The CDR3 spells CASSLTGGALDTQYL. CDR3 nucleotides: TGTGCCAGCAGCTTGACAGGGGGCGCGTTAGATACGCAGTATCTT.

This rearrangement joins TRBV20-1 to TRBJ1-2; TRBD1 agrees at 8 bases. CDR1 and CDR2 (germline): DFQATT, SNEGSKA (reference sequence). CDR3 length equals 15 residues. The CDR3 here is CNTPKGERQGYGYTF. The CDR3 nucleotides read TGCAATACCCCCAAAGGGGAGAGACAGGGGTATGGCTACACCTTC.

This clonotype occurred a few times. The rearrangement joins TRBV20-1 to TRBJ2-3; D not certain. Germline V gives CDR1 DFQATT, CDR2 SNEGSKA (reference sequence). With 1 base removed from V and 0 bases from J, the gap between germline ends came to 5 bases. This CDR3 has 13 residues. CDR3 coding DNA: TGCAGTGCTAGAGTGGGGAGCACAGATACGCAGTATTTT. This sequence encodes CSARVGSTDTQYF.

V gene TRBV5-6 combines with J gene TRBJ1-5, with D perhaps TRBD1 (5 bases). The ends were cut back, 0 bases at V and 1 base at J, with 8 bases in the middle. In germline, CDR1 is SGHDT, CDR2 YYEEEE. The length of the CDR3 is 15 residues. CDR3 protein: CASSLGSGSNQPQHF. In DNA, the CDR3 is TGTGCCAGCAGCTTGGGGTCAGGGAGCAATCAGCCCCAGCATTTT.

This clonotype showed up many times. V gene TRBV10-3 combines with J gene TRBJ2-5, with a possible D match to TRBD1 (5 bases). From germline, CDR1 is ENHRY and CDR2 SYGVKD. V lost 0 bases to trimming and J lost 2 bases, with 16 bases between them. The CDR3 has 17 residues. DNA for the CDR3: TGTGCCATCAGTGAGTCGGGTACAGGAGACTTTCAAGAGACCCAGTACTTC. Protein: CAISESGTGDFQETQYF.

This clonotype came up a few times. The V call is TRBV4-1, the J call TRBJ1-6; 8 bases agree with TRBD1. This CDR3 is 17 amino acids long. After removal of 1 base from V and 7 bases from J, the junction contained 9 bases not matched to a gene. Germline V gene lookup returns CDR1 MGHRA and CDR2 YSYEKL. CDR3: CASSQGAPGQENSPLHF. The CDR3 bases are TGCGCCAGCAGCCAAGGCGCACCGGGACAGGAGAATTCACCCCTCCACTTT.

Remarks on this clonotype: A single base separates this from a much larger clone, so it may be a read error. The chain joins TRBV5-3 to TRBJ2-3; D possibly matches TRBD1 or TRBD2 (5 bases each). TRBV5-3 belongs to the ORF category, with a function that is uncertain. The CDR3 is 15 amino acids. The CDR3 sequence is CASSLRGEGTDTQYF. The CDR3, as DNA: TGTGCCAGCAGCTTAAGGGGCGAGGGAACAGATACGCAGTATTTT.

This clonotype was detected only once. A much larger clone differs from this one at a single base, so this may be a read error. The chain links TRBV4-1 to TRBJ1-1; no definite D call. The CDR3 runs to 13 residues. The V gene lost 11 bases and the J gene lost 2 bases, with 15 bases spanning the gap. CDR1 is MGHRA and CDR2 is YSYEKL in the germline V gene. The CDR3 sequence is CARTSGANTEAFF. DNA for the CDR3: TGCGCCCGCACAAGCGGAGCAAACACTGAAGCTTTCTTT.

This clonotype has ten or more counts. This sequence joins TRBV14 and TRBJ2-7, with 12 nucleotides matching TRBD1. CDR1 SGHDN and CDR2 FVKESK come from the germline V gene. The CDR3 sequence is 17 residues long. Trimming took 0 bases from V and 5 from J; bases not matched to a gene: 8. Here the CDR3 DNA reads TGTGCCAGCAGCCAAGATCGTTTCGGGACAGGGGGCAACGAGCAGTACTTC. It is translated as CASSQDRFGTGGNEQYF. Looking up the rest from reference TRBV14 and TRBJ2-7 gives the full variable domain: EAGVTQFPSHSVIEKGQTVTLRCDPISGHDNLYWYRRVMGKEIKFLLHFVKESKQDESGMPNNRFLAERTGGTYSTLKVQPAELEDSGVYFCASSQDRFGTGGNEQYFGPGTRLTVT.

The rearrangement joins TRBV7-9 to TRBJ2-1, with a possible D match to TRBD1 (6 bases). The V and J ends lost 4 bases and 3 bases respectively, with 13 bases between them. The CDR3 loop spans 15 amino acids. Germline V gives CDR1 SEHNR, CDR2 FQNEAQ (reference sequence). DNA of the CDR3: TGTGCCAGCAGCTCCTGGACAGAAAACTACAATGAGCAGTTCTTC. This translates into CASSSWTENYNEQFF.

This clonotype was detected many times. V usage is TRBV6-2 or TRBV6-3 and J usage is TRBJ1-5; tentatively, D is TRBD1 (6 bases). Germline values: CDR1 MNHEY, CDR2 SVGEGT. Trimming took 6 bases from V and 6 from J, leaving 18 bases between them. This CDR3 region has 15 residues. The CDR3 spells CASRSPRGPVQPQHF. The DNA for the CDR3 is TGTGCCAGCAGATCACCCAGGGGACCCGTTCAGCCCCAGCATTTT.